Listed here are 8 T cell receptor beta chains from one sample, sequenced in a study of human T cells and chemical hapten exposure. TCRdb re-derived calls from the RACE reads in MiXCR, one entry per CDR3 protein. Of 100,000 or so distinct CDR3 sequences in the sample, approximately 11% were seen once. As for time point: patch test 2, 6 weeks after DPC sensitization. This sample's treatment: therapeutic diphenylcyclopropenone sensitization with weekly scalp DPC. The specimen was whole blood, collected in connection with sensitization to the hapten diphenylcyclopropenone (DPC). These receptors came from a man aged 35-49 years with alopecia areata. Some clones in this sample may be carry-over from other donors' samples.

The CDR3 loop is CASSLTRQGGNYEQYF. The CDR3 DNA sequence: TGTGCCAGCAGCTTAACCCGACAGGGAGGGAACTACGAGCAGTACTTC. The chain links TRBV7-2 to TRBJ2-7; D is perhaps TRBD1 or TRBD2 (7 bases each). Germline-derived CDR1 and CDR2 are SGHTA and FQGNSA. This CDR3 has 16 residues. Trimming cost V 2 bases and J 3 bases, with 17 bases left between them.

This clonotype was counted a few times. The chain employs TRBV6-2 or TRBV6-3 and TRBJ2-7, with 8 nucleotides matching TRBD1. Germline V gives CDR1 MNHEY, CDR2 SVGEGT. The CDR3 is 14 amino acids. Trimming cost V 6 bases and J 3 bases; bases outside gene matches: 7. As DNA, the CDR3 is TGTGCCAGCAGAGCGACAGGGGACCTCTACGAGCAGTACGTC. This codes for CASRATGDLYEQYV.

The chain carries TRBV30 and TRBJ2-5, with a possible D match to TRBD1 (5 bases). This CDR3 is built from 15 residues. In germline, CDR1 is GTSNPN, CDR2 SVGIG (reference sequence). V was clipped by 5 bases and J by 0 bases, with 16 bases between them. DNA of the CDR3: TGTGCCTGGGCGACGACAGAGAAGTACCAAGAGACCCAGTACTTC. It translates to CAWATTEKYQETQYF. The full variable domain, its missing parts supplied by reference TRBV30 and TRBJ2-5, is SQTIHQWPATLVQPVGSPLSLECTVEGTSNPNLYWYRQAAGRGLQLLFYSVGIGQISSEVPQNLSASRPQDRQFILSSKKLLLSDSGFYLCAWATTEKYQETQYFGPGTRLLVL.

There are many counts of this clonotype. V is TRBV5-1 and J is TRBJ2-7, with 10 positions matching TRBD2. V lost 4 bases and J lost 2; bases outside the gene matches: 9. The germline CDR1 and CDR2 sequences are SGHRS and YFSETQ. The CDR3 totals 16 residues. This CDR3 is CASSLHPGTSAYEQYF. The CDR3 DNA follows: TGCGCCAGCAGCCTACATCCCGGGACTAGCGCCTACGAGCAGTACTTC.

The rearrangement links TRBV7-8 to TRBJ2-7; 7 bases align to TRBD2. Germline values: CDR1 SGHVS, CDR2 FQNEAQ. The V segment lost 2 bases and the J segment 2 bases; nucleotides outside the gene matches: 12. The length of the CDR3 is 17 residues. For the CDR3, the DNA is TGTGCCAGCAGCTTATGGGGAACGGGGGGAGCGCCCTACGAGCAGTACGTC. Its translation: CASSLWGTGGAPYEQYV.

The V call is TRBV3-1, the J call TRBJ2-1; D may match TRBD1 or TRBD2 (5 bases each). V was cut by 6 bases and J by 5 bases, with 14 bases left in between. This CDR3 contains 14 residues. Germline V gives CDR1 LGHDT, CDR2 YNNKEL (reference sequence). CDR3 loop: CASRRTGPDNEQFF. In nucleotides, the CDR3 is TGTGCCAGCAGACGAACGGGACCGGACAATGAGCAGTTCTTC.

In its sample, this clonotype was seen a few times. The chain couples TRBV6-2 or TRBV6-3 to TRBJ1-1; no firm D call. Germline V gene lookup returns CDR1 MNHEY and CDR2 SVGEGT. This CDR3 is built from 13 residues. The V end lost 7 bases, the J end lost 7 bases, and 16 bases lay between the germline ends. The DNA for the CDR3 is TGTGCCAGCACCTGGGTGGTTGTTGGTGAAGCTTTCTTT. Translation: CASTWVVVGEAFF.

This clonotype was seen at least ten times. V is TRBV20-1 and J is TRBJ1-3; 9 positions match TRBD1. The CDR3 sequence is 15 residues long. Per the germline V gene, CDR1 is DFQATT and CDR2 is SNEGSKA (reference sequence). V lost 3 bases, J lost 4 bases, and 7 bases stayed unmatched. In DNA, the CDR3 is TGCAGTGCTAGTCCCGGGACAGGGCGCGGAAACACCATATATTTT. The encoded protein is CSASPGTGRGNTIYF.